Listed here are 20 T cell receptor beta chains from one sample, sequenced in a study of human T cells and chemical hapten exposure. Described time point: pre-sensitization, week 0. Documented treatment: therapeutic diphenylcyclopropenone sensitization with weekly scalp DPC. The total RNA was obtained from whole blood that was not fractionated. A single record per CDR3 protein comes from TCRdb applying MiXCR to the RACE reads. The sample lists tens of thousands of distinct CDR3 sequences, 9.6% occurring once. The sample here was whole blood, taken in connection with sensitization to the hapten diphenylcyclopropenone (DPC). The source is a woman between 25 and 40 years old with alopecia areata. Some clones in this sample may be carry-over from other donors' samples.

This clonotype has more than one count but fewer than ten. This chain uses TRBV5-1 with TRBJ2-7; no reliable D call. V lost 4 bases, J lost 3 bases, and 14 bases lay in between. Germline V gene data show CDR1 as SGHRS and CDR2 as YFSETQ. This CDR3 contains 14 residues. CDR3 sequence reads: CASSRLTYNYEQYF. The CDR3 DNA sequence: TGCGCCAGCAGCCGCCTGACTTACAACTACGAGCAGTACTTC.

This clonotype was picked up many times. The genes are TRBV7-2 and TRBJ1-6; 9 bases are a match to TRBD1. V lost 1 base to trimming and J lost 10 bases; unmatched junction nucleotides: 2. Per the germline V gene, CDR1 is SGHTA and CDR2 is FQGNSA. CDR3 length: 14 residues. CDR3: CASSLGTGASPLHF. The CDR3 bases are TGTGCCAGCAGCTTAGGGACAGGGGCCTCACCCCTCCACTTT. Based on the CDR3 plus reference TRBV7-2 and TRBJ1-6, the full variable domain is GAGVSQSPSNKVTEKGKDVELRCDPISGHTALYWYRQSLGQGLEFLIYFQGNSAPDKSGLPSDRFSAERTGGSVSTLTIQRTQQEDSAVYLCASSLGTGASPLHFGNGTRLTVT.

This clonotype was seen a handful of times. The gene calls are TRBV28 and TRBJ2-7; D unresolved. V was shortened by 10 bases and J by 2 bases, with 12 bases between the two germline ends. This CDR3 contains 12 residues. Germline V gene lookup returns CDR1 MDHEN and CDR2 SYDVKM. The DNA for the CDR3 is TGTGCCACTCTGCGCAGTACCTACGAGCAGTACTTC. Translation gives CATLRSTYEQYF. Looking up the rest from reference TRBV28 and TRBJ2-7 gives the full variable domain: DVKVTQSSRYLVKRTGEKVFLECVQDMDHENMFWYRQDPGLGLRLIYFSYDVKMKEKGDIPEGYSVSREKKERFSLILESASTNQTSMYLCATLRSTYEQYFGPGTRLTVT.

The chain is built from TRBV20-1 and TRBJ2-3; TRBD2 matches 16 bases. The germline gives CDR1 DFQATT, CDR2 SNEGSKA (reference sequence). Trimming at V came to 1 base and at J to 7 bases, leaving 11 bases not matched to a gene. The CDR3 contains 18 residues. In nucleotides, the CDR3 is TGCAGTGCTAGAGTGCTTCTGGGACTAGCGGGGGGGCCAAATACGCAGTATTTT. This sequence encodes CSARVLLGLAGGPNTQYF.

This clonotype was recorded only once. The chain couples TRBV4-1 to TRBJ2-5; TRBD2 agrees at 7 bases. The CDR3 covers 15 residues. V dropped 2 bases and J dropped 1; count of bases not matched to a gene: 4. Germline CDR1 is MGHRA and CDR2 is YSYEKL. In DNA, the CDR3 is TGCGCCAGCAGCCAAAGGGACTACCGCCAAGAGACCCAGTACTTC. The encoded protein is CASSQRDYRQETQYF.

This clonotype has a count of ten or more. This sequence joins TRBV29-1 and TRBJ2-3; no firm D call. CDR1 and CDR2 from the germline V gene are SQVTM and ANQGSEA. The CDR3 extends over 12 amino acids. The V end was cut by 2 bases, the J end by 5 bases, with 8 bases between. CDR3 sequence reads: CSVETRRDTQYF. In DNA, the CDR3 is TGCAGCGTTGAAACGCGGAGAGATACGCAGTATTTT.

This clonotype has a count of ten or more. The V gene is TRBV6-4, the J gene TRBJ1-2, with D maybe TRBD1 (5 bases). Trimming cost V 6 bases and J 4 bases, with 15 bases left between them. CDR1 and CDR2 from the germline V gene are MRHNA and SNTAGT. This CDR3 has 14 residues. This CDR3 reads CASRHPDSLYGYTF. Written as DNA, the CDR3 is TGTGCCAGCAGACACCCCGACAGCCTCTATGGCTACACCTTC.

The V call is TRBV29-1, the J call TRBJ1-1; D is possibly TRBD1 (5 bases). Looked up from germline, CDR1 is SQVTM and CDR2 is ANQGSEA. With 2 bases removed from V and 7 bases from J, the gap between germline ends came to 23 bases. The CDR3 is made up of 16 amino acids. The CDR3 DNA reads TGCAGCGTTGAAAATCGGGGACGATATAGACCCGGTGAAGCTTTCTTT. It codes for CSVENRGRYRPGEAFF.

The table lists this clonotype with a few counts. This chain connects TRBV7-2 to TRBJ1-2; 7 positions agree with TRBD1. V lost 5 bases to trimming and J lost 4 bases; unmatched junction nucleotides: 4. This CDR3 comprises 13 residues. CDR1 and CDR2 (germline): SGHTA, FQGNSA. The chain's CDR3 is CASSNRGPYGYTF. CDR3 nucleotides: TGTGCCAGCAGCAACAGGGGACCCTATGGCTACACCTTC.

V and J are TRBV19 and TRBJ1-5, with TRBD1 identical over 7 bases. V shed 4 bases, J shed 4 bases, and the junction held 4 bases outside the gene matches. Per the germline V gene, CDR1 is LNHDA and CDR2 is SQIVND (reference sequence). CDR3 size: 14 residues. The CDR3: CASSTRGQNQPQHF. CDR3 DNA: TGTGCCAGTAGTACAAGGGGGCAGAATCAGCCCCAGCATTTT. Based on the CDR3 plus reference TRBV19 and TRBJ1-5, the full variable domain is DGGITQSPKYLFRKEGQNVTLSCEQNLNHDAMYWYRQDPGQGLRLIYYSQIVNDFQKGDIAEGYSVSREKKESFPLTVTSAQKNPTAFYLCASSTRGQNQPQHFGDGTRLSIL.

V usage is TRBV5-5 and J usage is TRBJ1-1; 7 bases line up with TRBD1. This CDR3 contains 16 residues. The germline CDR1 and CDR2 sequences are SGHKS and YYEKEE (reference sequence). The J segment lost 1 base and the V segment lost 4 bases, leaving 10 bases of the junction unmatched. The CDR3 DNA is TGTGCCAGCAGCGCTGAGACAGGGAGCAGGAACACTGAAGCTTTCTTT. Its translation: CASSAETGSRNTEAFF.

The chain is built from TRBV4-3 and TRBJ2-6; no clear D. The length of the CDR3 is 17 residues. Germline CDR1 is LGHNA and CDR2 is YSLEER. Trimming cost V 0 bases and J 0 bases, with 9 bases left between them. In nucleotides, the CDR3 is TGCGCCAGCAGCCAAGAACGTCATGCCTCTGGGGCCAACGTCCTGACTTTC. Translated: CASSQERHASGANVLTF.

With respect to this clonotype: Germline is not matched at one junction end, which may reflect a read error. The chain recombines TRBV28 with TRBJ1-1, with D perhaps TRBD1 (6 bases). The CDR3 is 14 amino acids. Germline CDR1 and CDR2: MDHEN and SYDVKM. The CDR3 region has the DNA TGTGCCAGCAGTTTTGCGGGGGGCAGCACTGTAGCTTTCTTT. Translated, it gives CASSFAGGSTVAFF. The entire variable domain, with the rest obtained from reference TRBV28 and TRBJ1-1, is as follows: DVKVTQSSRYLVKRTGEKVFLECVQDMDHENMFWYRQDPGLGLRLIYFSYDVKMKEKGDIPEGYSVSREKKERFSLILESASTNQTSMYLCASSFAGGSTVAFFGQGTRLTVV.

This clonotype has a handful of counts. V and J are TRBV12-3 or TRBV12-4 and TRBJ1-5, with D perhaps matching TRBD1 (6 bases). V lost 3 bases, J lost 4 bases, and 7 bases lay in between. CDR3 length: 13 residues. The CDR3 DNA follows: TGTGCCAGCAGTTTGGACAGAAATCAGCCCCAGCATTTT. Translation: CASSLDRNQPQHF.

This clonotype came up many times. The chain has TRBV27 and TRBJ1-3; D is perhaps TRBD1 (5 bases). Between the trimmed V and J ends, which lost 5 bases and 0 bases, there was a span of 8 bases. The CDR3 loop spans 14 amino acids. Germline CDR1 is MNHEY and CDR2 is SMNVEV (reference sequence). The CDR3 DNA follows: TGTGCCAGCAGTCCAGGGCACTCTGGAAACACCATATATTTT. As protein: CASSPGHSGNTIYF.

This clonotype was recorded many times. This sequence joins TRBV7-2 and TRBJ2-5; TRBD2 agrees at 7 bases. The CDR3 runs 14 residues. J lost 1 base, V lost 5 bases, and 4 bases had no gene match. The germline gives CDR1 SGHTA, CDR2 FQGNSA. The CDR3 loop is CASSIPSGQETQYF. DNA of the CDR3: TGTGCCAGCAGCATCCCTAGCGGCCAAGAGACCCAGTACTTC.

The CDR3 reads CASSYGPGYEQYF. CDR3 DNA: TGTGCCAGCAGTTATGGACCCGGCTACGAGCAGTACTTC. The chain is built from TRBV27 and TRBJ2-7; D gene uncertain. CDR1 is MNHEY, CDR2 SMNVEV, per germline (reference sequence). Trimming removed 4 bases at V and 3 bases at J, with 10 bases between. The CDR3 totals 13 residues.

This clonotype was observed many times. V and J are TRBV12-3 or TRBV12-4 and TRBJ2-1, with no clear D. CDR3 length equals 13 residues. V lost 6 bases, J lost 4 bases, and 10 bases lay in between. CDR3 coding DNA: TGTGCCAGCAGCCGCGCGAGATACAATGAGCAGTTCTTC. Protein product: CASSRARYNEQFF.

This clonotype came up a few times. This chain uses TRBV12-3 or TRBV12-4 with TRBJ1-2; D is undetermined. Trimming shortened V by 3 bases and J by 2 bases, and 7 bases separated the two germline ends. The CDR3 has 13 residues. CDR3 DNA: TGTGCCAGCAGTTTTTTAAGCAACTATGGCTACACCTTC. This gives the protein CASSFLSNYGYTF.

This clonotype was observed a few times. The rearrangement uses TRBV7-9 and TRBJ2-3, with a weak D call TRBD1 (8 bases). This CDR3 region has 16 residues. V lost 4 bases and J 5 bases, leaving 19 bases between the germline ends. Germline CDR1 and CDR2: SEHNR and FQNEAQ (reference sequence). CDR3 in amino acids: CASSSQGGLLVDTQYF. DNA of the CDR3: TGTGCCAGCAGCTCACAGGGGGGGCTCTTAGTAGATACGCAGTATTTT.